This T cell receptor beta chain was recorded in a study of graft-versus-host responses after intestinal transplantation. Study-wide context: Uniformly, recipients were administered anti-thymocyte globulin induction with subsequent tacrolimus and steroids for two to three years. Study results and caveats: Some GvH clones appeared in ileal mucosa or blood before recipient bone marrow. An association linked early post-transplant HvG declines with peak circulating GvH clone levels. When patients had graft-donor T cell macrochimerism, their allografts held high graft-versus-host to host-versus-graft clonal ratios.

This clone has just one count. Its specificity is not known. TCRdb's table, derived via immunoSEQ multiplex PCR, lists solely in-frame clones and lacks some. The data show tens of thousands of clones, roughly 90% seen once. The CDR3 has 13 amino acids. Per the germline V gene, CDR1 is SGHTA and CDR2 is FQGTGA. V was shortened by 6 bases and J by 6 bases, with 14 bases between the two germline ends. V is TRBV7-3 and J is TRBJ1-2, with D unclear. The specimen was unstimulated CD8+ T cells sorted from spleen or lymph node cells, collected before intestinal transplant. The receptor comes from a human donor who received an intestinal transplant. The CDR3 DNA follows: TGTGCCAGCAGAGCAGCCGGGGAGGATGGCTACACCTTC. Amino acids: CASRAAGEDGYTF.